The 23 T cell receptor beta chains given below trace back to one sample, sequenced in a study of cytomegalovirus exposure and HLA in healthy donors. The PCR had 60 Vbeta and 13 Jbeta primers. Data came from immunoSEQ multiplex PCR; TCRdb stores just in-frame clones and leaves some out. The data show approximately 240,000 clones, roughly 82% seen once. The sequenced material came from PBMCs. The receptors here all came from a woman between 35 and 50 years old in good health and CMV-seropositive.

The V gene is TRBV19, the J gene TRBJ2-2; TRBD2 aligns across 10 bases. CDR1 LNHDA and CDR2 SQIVND come from the germline V gene (reference sequence). Trimming at V came to 5 bases and at J to 0 bases, leaving 6 bases not matched to a gene. The CDR3 has 17 residues. CDR3 bases: TGTGCCAGTAGTTCTGGCGGGACTAGCGCGAACACCGGGGAGCTGTTTTTT. Translation: CASSSGGTSANTGELFF.

This clone has a single count. The J gene is TRBJ2-7, the V gene TRBV11-3, with 9 bases aligning to TRBD2. With 1 base clipped from V and 0 bases from J, the junction kept 1 base outside the gene matches. The V gene's germline CDR1 is SGHNT and CDR2 YENEEA. CDR3 length equals 15 residues. CDR3 sequence (DNA): TGTGCCAGCAGCTTAGGACTAGCGGTCTCCTACGAGCAGTACTTC. It codes for CASSLGLAVSYEQYF.

The V and J genes are TRBV30 and TRBJ1-1; 8 bases fit TRBD1. With 2 bases clipped from V and 1 base from J, the junction kept 3 bases outside the gene matches. The CDR3 has 14 residues. The germline V gene encodes CDR1 GTSNPN and CDR2 SVGIG (reference sequence). Here the CDR3 DNA reads TGTGCCTGGAGTCCCGACAGGGGGAACACTGAAGCTTTCTTT. Protein product: CAWSPDRGNTEAFF. The variable domain in full, completed from reference TRBV30 and TRBJ1-1, reads SQTIHQWPATLVQPVGSPLSLECTVEGTSNPNLYWYRQAAGRGLQLLFYSVGIGQISSEVPQNLSASRPQDRQFILSSKKLLLSDSGFYLCAWSPDRGNTEAFFGQGTRLTVV.

The chain couples TRBV27 to TRBJ2-1; 9 nucleotides align to TRBD1. This CDR3 is built from 16 residues. CDR1 and CDR2 (germline): MNHEY, SMNVEV (reference sequence). The V and J ends lost 1 base and 7 bases, in that order; junction bases with no gene match: 8. The CDR3 sequence is CASSLLAGTGSNEQFF. In DNA, the CDR3 is TGTGCCAGCAGTTTATTGGCGGGGACAGGGTCTAATGAGCAGTTCTTC.

This chain links TRBV15 with TRBJ2-2; 7 nucleotides match TRBD1. The germline V gene encodes CDR1 LNHNV and CDR2 YYDKDF (reference sequence). CDR3 length: 16 amino acids. J gave up 6 bases and V 8 bases, and 15 bases lay outside the gene matches. The CDR3 loop reads CATSRDRASLAGELFF. CDR3 coding DNA: TGTGCCACCTCCAGAGACAGGGCAAGTTTGGCCGGGGAGCTGTTTTTT. The variable domain in full, completed from reference TRBV15 and TRBJ2-2, reads DAMVIQNPRYQVTQFGKPVTLSCSQTLNHNVMYWYQQKSSQAPKLLFHYYDKDFNNEADTPDNFQSRRPNTSFCFLDIRSPGLGDTAMYLCATSRDRASLAGELFFGEGSRLTVL.

To note about this clone: At the DNA level, this CDR3 is encoded by other sequences in the same sample as well. V gene TRBV30 combines with J gene TRBJ1-4; D not certain. V dropped 0 bases and J dropped 8 bases, with 7 bases sitting between them. The CDR3 is made up of 12 amino acids. CDR1 and CDR2 from the germline V gene are GTSNPN and SVGIG (reference sequence). The CDR3 bases are TGTGCCTGGAGTGTAGGAGGGGAAAAACTGTTTTTT. This sequence encodes CAWSVGGEKLFF.

J is TRBJ2-5 and V is TRBV5-1; TRBD2 matches at 10 bases. The junction had 0 bases not matched to a gene; V was cut back by 2 bases and J by 2 bases. The length of the CDR3 is 14 residues. Germline V gene lookup returns CDR1 SGHRS and CDR2 YFSETQ. The DNA of the CDR3 is TGCGCCAGCAGCTTTAGCGGGGGGCAAGAGACCCAGTACTTC. Protein: CASSFSGGQETQYF.

This chain uses TRBV7-8 with TRBJ1-1; 7 nucleotides line up with TRBD1. The V gene's germline CDR1 is SGHVS and CDR2 FQNEAQ. The CDR3 covers 15 residues. V trimming: 4 bases; J trimming: 0 bases; junction bases outside the gene matches: 5. The CDR3 spells CASSSGQHMNTEAFF. The DNA for the CDR3 is TGTGCCAGCAGCTCGGGACAGCACATGAACACTGAAGCTTTCTTT.

Written as DNA, the CDR3 is TGTGCCAGCAGTTTGAGGGCCCTAAACACTGAAGCTTTCTTT. Translating gives CASSLRALNTEAFF. The chain combines TRBV28 with TRBJ1-1; D not certain. Trimming shortened V by 3 bases and J by 2 bases, and 10 bases separated the two germline ends. This CDR3 contains 14 residues. The germline CDR1 and CDR2 sequences are MDHEN and SYDVKM.

The chain carries TRBV9 and TRBJ1-3; 7 bases align to TRBD1. Germline V lookup: CDR1 SGDLS, CDR2 YYNGEE. CDR3 length: 15 residues. V trimming: 3 bases; J trimming: 4 bases; junction bases outside the gene matches: 7. The CDR3 region is CASSGLGGAGNTIYF. CDR3 nucleotides: TGTGCCAGCAGCGGTCTAGGGGGCGCCGGAAACACCATATATTTT.

The chain recombines TRBV18 with TRBJ1-2, with a possible D match to TRBD1 (5 bases). Germline loops: CDR1 KGHSH, CDR2 LQKENI. The CDR3 covers 15 residues. V lost 6 bases to trimming and J lost 4 bases, with 18 bases between them. CDR3 region: CASSSDRGGAYGYTF. The CDR3 DNA sequence: TGTGCCAGCTCGTCTGACAGAGGCGGGGCCTATGGCTACACCTTC.

J is TRBJ1-1 and V is TRBV7-2; the match to TRBD1 covers 7 bases. Germline CDR1 is SGHTA and CDR2 is FQGNSA. The trim removed 2 bases at V and 3 bases at J, leaving 6 bases unmatched. This CDR3 region has 15 residues. The CDR3 sequence: CASSLRQGGDTEAFF. CDR3 nucleotide sequence: TGTGCCAGCAGCTTACGACAGGGAGGAGACACTGAAGCTTTCTTT.

The V gene is TRBV7-2, the J gene TRBJ2-7; TRBD2 matches 12 bases. This CDR3 is 14 amino acids long. The germline gives CDR1 SGHTA, CDR2 FQGNSA. V trimming: 5 bases; J trimming: 6 bases; junction bases outside the gene matches: 5. CDR3 protein: CASSATSGSGEQYF. The CDR3 DNA follows: TGTGCCAGCAGCGCGACTAGCGGGAGCGGCGAGCAGTACTTC.

CDR3 sequence reads: CASSPLADSNTGELFF. In nucleotides, the CDR3 is TGTGCCAGCTCACCGCTAGCGGATTCGAACACCGGGGAGCTGTTTTTT. The V call is TRBV18, the J call TRBJ2-2, with 7 bases aligning to TRBD2. Germline-derived CDR1 and CDR2 are KGHSH and LQKENI. There are 16 residues in the CDR3. V lost 3 bases, J lost 0 bases, and 4 bases stayed unmatched.

The V and J genes are TRBV28 and TRBJ1-2, with TRBD1 matching over 7 bases. Germline lookup yields CDR1 MDHEN and CDR2 SYDVKM. V shed 10 bases and J 2 bases; nucleotides not matched to a gene: 10. CDR3 length: 14 amino acids. The CDR3 loop reads CATYLRDRNYGYTF. The DNA of the CDR3 is TGTGCCACATACCTCCGGGACAGAAACTATGGCTACACCTTC.

The genes are TRBV7-8 and TRBJ1-2, with a possible D match to TRBD1 (6 bases). V lost 3 bases, J lost 6 bases, and 17 bases lay in between. This CDR3 has 15 amino acids. Germline V lookup: CDR1 SGHVS, CDR2 FQNEAQ. DNA for the CDR3: TGTGCCAGCAGCTTTTCCCGGGACAATAAGAATGGCTACACCTTC. This gives the protein CASSFSRDNKNGYTF.

CDR3 region: CASSLKSTVYEQYF. The CDR3 nucleotides are TGTGCCAGCAGCTTGAAAAGTACAGTCTACGAGCAGTACTTC. The chain has TRBV5-4 and TRBJ2-5, with D unresolved. The J call may be faulty, since TRBJ2-7 better matches the DNA end. CDR1 is SGHNT, CDR2 YYREEE, per germline (reference sequence). The CDR3 sequence is 14 residues long.

The J gene is TRBJ2-5, the V gene TRBV6-5; D possibly corresponds to TRBD1 (5 bases). Gene TRBJ2-7 matches the end of the DNA better, so the J call may be wrong. CDR3 length equals 13 residues. Germline V CDR1 and CDR2: MNHEY, SVGAGI. The CDR3 region is CASSYQGTYEQYF. In DNA, the CDR3 is TGTGCCAGCAGTTACCAGGGTACCTACGAGCAGTACTTC.

The chain couples TRBV6-5 to TRBJ1-2; TRBD1 might be the D (5 bases). V lost 8 bases to trimming and J lost 1 base, with 14 bases between them. Germline CDR1 is MNHEY and CDR2 is SVGAGI. The CDR3 has 14 residues. The CDR3 sequence is CASWGQTHNYGYTF. The CDR3 DNA follows: TGTGCCAGCTGGGGCCAGACTCATAACTATGGCTACACCTTC.

This clone was picked up one time. Distinct nucleotide sequences in the sample also encode this CDR3. The CDR3 here is CASSIGGGYGYTF. The CDR3, as DNA: TGTGCCAGCAGCATCGGGGGGGGTTATGGCTACACCTTC. V is TRBV7-9 and J is TRBJ1-2; D is perhaps TRBD1 (5 bases). This CDR3 has 13 amino acids. Germline-derived CDR1 and CDR2 are SEHNR and FQNEAQ (reference sequence). The V gene lost 5 bases and the J gene lost 5 bases, with 12 bases spanning the gap.

The rearrangement joins TRBV5-4 to TRBJ2-3, with 8 bases aligning to TRBD2. The CDR3 is made up of 16 amino acids. V trimming: 4 bases; J trimming: 0 bases; junction bases outside the gene matches: 7. Germline V lookup: CDR1 SGHNT, CDR2 YYREEE (reference sequence). The CDR3 protein is CASSDGRVASTDTQYF. CDR3 in DNA: TGTGCCAGCAGCGACGGGAGGGTAGCGAGCACAGATACGCAGTATTTT.

The DNA of the CDR3 is TGTGCCAGCAGTTTAGCGGGAAGCACCGGGGAGCTGTTTTTT. The encoded protein is CASSLAGSTGELFF. The chain employs TRBV6-6 and TRBJ2-2, with 8 bases lining up with TRBD2. Germline lookup yields CDR1 MNHNY and CDR2 SVGAGI (reference sequence). The CDR3 runs to 14 residues. The V segment lost 4 bases and the J segment 4 bases; nucleotides outside the gene matches: 2.

The gene calls are TRBV5-5 and TRBJ2-7, with a possible D match to TRBD1 (6 bases). Germline-derived CDR1 and CDR2 are SGHKS and YYEKEE (reference sequence). The CDR3 runs 16 residues. Trimming took 5 bases from V and 4 from J, leaving 22 bases between them. The CDR3: CASRDTGSPPAYEQYF. The CDR3, as DNA: TGTGCCAGCAGGGATACAGGGTCGCCCCCGGCTTACGAGCAGTACTTC.